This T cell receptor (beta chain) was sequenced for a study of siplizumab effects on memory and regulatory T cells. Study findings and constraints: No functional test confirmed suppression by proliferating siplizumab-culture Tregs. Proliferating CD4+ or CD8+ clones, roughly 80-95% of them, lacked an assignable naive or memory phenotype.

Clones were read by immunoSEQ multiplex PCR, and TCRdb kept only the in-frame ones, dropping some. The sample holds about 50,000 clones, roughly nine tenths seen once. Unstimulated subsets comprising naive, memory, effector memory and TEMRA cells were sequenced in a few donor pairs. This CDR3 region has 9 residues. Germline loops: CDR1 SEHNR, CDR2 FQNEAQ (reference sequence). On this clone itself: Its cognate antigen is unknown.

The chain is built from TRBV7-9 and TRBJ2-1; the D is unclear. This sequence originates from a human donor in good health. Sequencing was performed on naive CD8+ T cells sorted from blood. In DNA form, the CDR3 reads TGTGTTGTTTACAATGAGCAGTTCTTC. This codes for CVVYNEQFF.